This T cell receptor (beta chain) was captured by sequencing in a study of T cells in Graves' hyperthyroidism and ophthalmopathy. This clonotype has only a few counts. No antigen is known for it. Diagnosis of hyperthyroidism was new in patients aged 18 to 65, and its duration was under 2 months. RNA transcripts were the template for amplifying TCR beta CDR3 regions. Carried out on the TCR CDR3, a first-round RT-PCR used the HTBI primer set. One entry per CDR3 protein, called by TCRdb with MiXCR from the multiplex PCR reads. The profile shows 380,000 or so distinct CDR3 sequences, about a fifth of them singletons. Findings and caveats of the study: The model foresaw ophthalmopathy a median around seven months prior to onset. Most thyroid clonotypes with frequency above 0.001 were detected in blood.

This sequence originates from a woman in her late teens or twenties with Graves' hyperthyroidism. Sequenced: blood.

The CDR3 sequence: CASSVVSGTGELFF. The CDR3 coding sequence is TGTGCCAGCAGCGTAGTGTCAGGGACCGGGGAGCTGTTTTTT. V usage is TRBV9 and J usage is TRBJ2-2, with D maybe TRBD1 (5 bases). The germline gives CDR1 SGDLS, CDR2 YYNGEE. With 0 bases removed from V and 5 bases from J, the gap between germline ends came to 8 bases. CDR3 size: 14 residues.